This T cell receptor beta chain was recorded in a study of response to subunit inactivated influenza vaccine. MiXCR, run by TCRdb on the RT-PCR reads, gives a single entry per CDR3 protein. This table holds over 150,000 distinct CDR3 sequences, roughly an eighth found once. This specimen consisted of CD8+ T cells sorted from PBMCs, obtained roughly 5 days after vaccination. This TCR was sampled from a man between 50 and 59 years old who received an inactivated influenza vaccine.

The CDR3 loop is CASSLRVMETQYF. The CDR3 nucleotides are TGTGCCAGCAGCTTAAGGGTGATGGAGACCCAGTACTTC. V gene TRBV11-2 combines with J gene TRBJ2-5; no definite D call. Trimming stripped 2 bases from V and 5 bases from J, with 9 bases between. This CDR3 has 13 residues. From germline, CDR1 is SGHAT and CDR2 FQNNGV.